Sequencing of this TCR beta chain was carried out in a study of blood T cells in healthy people across ages (dated by TCRdb to between 2015 and 2017). Turning to the overall study: In model experiments, roughly one uniquely barcoded TCR beta cDNA molecule per two T cells was captured by template switching. Age-related changes in TCR beta repertoire diversity were measured in the study by deep sequencing normalized with unique cDNA molecular identifiers. The donors were split into four age groups: young (average about 16 years), middle-aged (more than 35), aged (approximately 59) and long-lived (more than 80). To avoid experimental bias, donors of different ages were distributed randomly across sequencing lanes. The study analyzed two additional independent replicas of 1 million unique cDNA reads from the same blood draw for two donors, one aged 18 to 29 and one aged 80 or older.

This clonotype was observed a few times. The target of this receptor is not known. Qualities for individual bases were not recorded, and no much larger clone is one base off. Here is what the overall study found, with its caveats: Since profiling was done on bulk unsorted PBMCs, naive and antigen-experienced compartments could not be conclusively compared. Because the CMV infection status of the donors was unknown, age-related changes in expanded clonotypes may potentially have been confounded. A strong correlation was found between observed TCR beta diversity and the percentage of naive T cells measured by flow cytometry. Observed TCR beta diversity per million T cells fell roughly linearly with age, and a significant reduction was already apparent by age about 43. Compared with the aged group, more naive CD4+ T cells, fewer expanded clones and increased TCR diversity were shown by the long-lived group, suggesting age selection. Estimates of total diversity from one million sequenced T cells were regarded as lower bounds and underestimates.

Reading from cysteine to phenylalanine, the CDR3 counts 16 amino acids. CDR3 DNA only is kept here, 48 bases in frame from base 1. Trimming costs V 3 bases and J 4 bases, and their ends lie 18 bases apart. Sequences SGHVS (CDR1) and FQNEAQ (CDR2) are obtained from the germline V gene. To prepare the library, 5' RACE was applied. For sequencing, an Illumina HiSeq 2500 was employed. A second PCR of roughly 7 to 11 cycles was performed with a sample-barcoded 5' primer and a J-beta primer mix. A template-switch 5' adaptor carrying 12 random nucleotides introduced a unique molecular identifier onto each TCR beta cDNA molecule. Each sample yielded at least 3 million CDR3-containing paired-end reads. First-strand cDNA was synthesized from all RNA with the Mint cDNA synthesis kit, primed by a TRBC-specific oligonucleotide. Following uracil-DNA glycosylase treatment, all cDNA underwent a first 18-cycle PCR with the universal primers M1SS and BC2_uni_R. The original pipeline was this. Each sample was normalized by randomly selecting 1 million high-quality reads, each carrying a distinct molecular identifier. Reads sharing molecular identifiers were discarded rather than binned into consensus sequences. MiTCR, set to a Q25 quality threshold and the strictest error-elimination algorithm, was used for CDR3 identification, clonotype clustering and error correction. A nonparametric unseen species model using Euler transformation provided a lower-bound estimate of total TCR beta diversity. TCRdb's own reprocessing of the public reads used fastp at Q25 and MiXCR and kept productive beta chains. Records with the same CDR3 protein are collapsed into one entry carrying the most frequent genes and DNA. It is TCRdb's table, rather than the study itself, that gives the V and J calls and clone size. The sample records 1.5 million to 2 million distinct CDR3 sequences, roughly a third of which are singletons. Clones ranked in the top ten supply about 11% of the sample.

Systemically healthy Caucasian individuals from Russia, over 30 in total and aged roughly 6 to 100 years, were included as donors. Each donor gave about 11 milliliters of peripheral blood, drawn into EDTA-treated Vacutainer tubes. PBMCs were isolated by Ficoll-Paque density-gradient centrifugation, with at least 6.5 million obtained per sample. Trizol reagent was used to extract total RNA from the PBMCs, yielding at least 6 micrograms per sample. For every donor, flow cytometry on a PBMC aliquot measured the percentage of naive CD45RAhigh/CD27high T cells. The chain joins TRBV7-8 to TRBJ1-2; the D region possibly corresponds to TRBD1 (5 bases align). The sequence was obtained from a woman aged 25-40 years in good health. Sequencing was carried out using blood. Here the CDR3 is given as CASSFSSAGLTYGYTF. The nucleotide sequence is given as TGTGCCAGCAGCTTTTCCAGCGCGGGGCTCACCTATGGCTACACCTTC.